The 27 T cell receptor beta chains below come from one sample, sequenced in a study of low-dose radiotherapy and immunotherapy resistance in tumors. Time point noted: before trial treatment. With TRAV- and TRBV-specific primers, first-strand cDNA was made, covering the alpha and beta chains. TCRs were put through about 20 PCR cycles of amplification with Phusion. A constant-region primer and the V-primer adapter served as the primer pair. TCRdb processed the reads anew with MiXCR; each CDR3 protein has one entry. The repertoire holds 100,000 or so distinct CDR3 sequences, with 9.4% as singletons. This material consisted of PBMCs, taken before treatment. Receptors were obtained from a male donor with prostate cancer.

This clonotype was recorded many times. The rearrangement links TRBV27 to TRBJ2-7, with D perhaps matching TRBD2 (6 bases). The germline gives CDR1 MNHEY, CDR2 SMNVEV (reference sequence). V lost 5 bases, J lost 2 bases, and 16 bases lay in between. This CDR3 has 15 residues. CDR3 protein: CASSPAEAGTYEQYF. DNA of the CDR3: TGTGCCAGCAGTCCGGCGGAGGCGGGGACCTACGAGCAGTACTTC.

This clonotype was picked up a small number of times. This clone may be a read error of a much larger clone one base away. The chain couples TRBV12-3 or TRBV12-4 to TRBJ2-1, with D possibly matching TRBD1 (5 bases). The CDR3 has 14 residues. Trimming took off 3 bases at V and 10 bases at J, with 16 bases between the two ends. CDR3 amino acids: CASSFVQGLGEQFF. The CDR3 DNA sequence: TGTGCCAGCAGTTTCGTCCAGGGCCTCGGCGAGCAGTTCTTC.

The chain links TRBV29-1 to TRBJ2-1, with D maybe TRBD2 (5 bases). The germline V gene has CDR1 SQVTM and CDR2 ANQGSEA. The germline V and J ends were trimmed by 4 bases and 4 bases, with 11 bases remaining between them. The CDR3 spans 13 residues. CDR3 nucleotides: TGCAGCGTTGTGGGTGGACTGTACAATGAGCAGTTCTTC. Protein sequence: CSVVGGLYNEQFF.

There are many counts of this clonotype. This chain joins TRBV2 and TRBJ1-6; unclear D gene. Trimming stripped 7 bases from V and 9 bases from J, with 7 bases between. The germline V gene encodes CDR1 SNHLY and CDR2 FYNNEI. This CDR3 spans 11 amino acids. CDR3 loop: CASNEGSPLHF. The CDR3 DNA follows: TGTGCCAGCAACGAGGGTTCACCCCTCCACTTT.

This clonotype was detected ten times or more. The J gene is TRBJ1-4, the V gene TRBV12-2; TRBD1, as called in the table, went unchecked against the DNA. TRBV12-2 is given as a pseudogene. The CDR3 covers 19 residues. CDR3 protein: CASRLIPGTGGPTNEKLFF. CDR3 DNA sequence: TGTGCAAGTCGCTTAATTCCGGGTACAGGGGGTCCAACTAATGAAAAACTGTTTTTT.

This clonotype appeared many times. The V gene is TRBV6-1, the J gene TRBJ1-2; D is ambiguous. Germline values: CDR1 MNHNS, CDR2 SASEGT. V was shortened by 6 bases and J by 1 base, with 12 bases between the two germline ends. The CDR3 sequence is 14 residues long. The CDR3 DNA follows: TGTGCCAGCAGAATGGTATTGGATAACTATGGCTACACCTTC. Translated: CASRMVLDNYGYTF.

Ten or more counts support this clonotype. The V call is TRBV7-2, the J call TRBJ2-4; tentative D call: TRBD2 (7 bases). Germline loops: CDR1 SGHTA, CDR2 FQGNSA. The length of the CDR3 is 17 residues. V lost 5 bases and J 1 base, leaving 18 bases between the germline ends. The CDR3 here is CASSVRGAGAAKNIQYF. The CDR3 nucleotides are TGTGCCAGCAGCGTGAGGGGGGCGGGAGCTGCCAAAAACATTCAGTACTTC.

There are many counts of this clonotype. The chain has TRBV30 and TRBJ2-1; 10 bases agree with TRBD2. This CDR3 has 13 residues. CDR1 GTSNPN and CDR2 SVGIG come from the germline V gene (reference sequence). J gave up 7 bases and V 8 bases, and 8 bases lay outside the gene matches. The chain's CDR3 is CASRASGSNEQFF. CDR3 bases: TGTGCCAGCCGGGCTAGCGGGAGTAATGAGCAGTTCTTC.

This clonotype was picked up many times. V usage is TRBV2 and J usage is TRBJ2-5; 10 bases align to TRBD1. This CDR3 contains 15 residues. With 4 bases clipped from V and 4 bases from J, the junction kept 6 bases outside the gene matches. The germline V gene encodes CDR1 SNHLY and CDR2 FYNNEI. This chain's CDR3 is CASSAGTGAGETQYF. DNA for the CDR3: TGTGCCAGCAGTGCTGGGACAGGGGCCGGAGAGACCCAGTACTTC.

This clonotype was observed many times. The chain recombines TRBV19 with TRBJ2-7; D is undetermined. The CDR3 loop spans 15 amino acids. Germline CDR1 is LNHDA and CDR2 is SQIVND (reference sequence). The ends were cut back, 5 bases at V and 2 bases at J, with 16 bases in the middle. The CDR3 DNA follows: TGTGCCAGTAGTCTAAAAGGTCAGGAGACCTACGAGCAGTACTTC. Translating it yields CASSLKGQETYEQYF.

This clonotype was observed many times. V gene TRBV6-5 combines with J gene TRBJ2-7; a possible D gene is TRBD1 (6 bases). CDR3 length: 15 residues. CDR1 MNHEY and CDR2 SVGAGI come from the germline V gene. V dropped 4 bases and J dropped 3 bases, with 16 bases sitting between them. DNA for the CDR3: TGTGCCAGCAGTTCCACAGGGTTAAAAGGCTACGAGCAGTACTTC. It specifies CASSSTGLKGYEQYF.

This clonotype has ten or more counts. The chain links TRBV4-1 to TRBJ2-1, with 7 bases aligning to TRBD2. The germline V gene encodes CDR1 MGHRA and CDR2 YSYEKL. The J segment lost 3 bases and the V segment lost 4 bases, leaving 15 bases of the junction unmatched. This CDR3 contains 18 residues. Written as DNA, the CDR3 is TGCGCCAGCAGCCGACTTATTCTAGCGGAAGGTATCTACAATGAGCAGTTCTTC. It specifies CASSRLILAEGIYNEQFF.

This clonotype was counted many times. This chain connects TRBV29-1 to TRBJ1-2; D might be TRBD1 (5 bases). The CDR3 runs 12 residues. V shed 6 bases and J shed 5 bases, with 13 bases lying between them. The germline V gene has CDR1 SQVTM and CDR2 ANQGSEA. The CDR3, as DNA: TGCAGCGTCGCCCGAGGGGAGTATGGCTACACCTTC. Its translation is CSVARGEYGYTF. The full variable domain, in which reference TRBV29-1 and TRBJ1-2 provide the parts outside the CDR3, is SAVISQKPSRDICQRGTSLTIQCQVDSQVTMMFWYRQQPGQSLTLIATANQGSEATYESGFVIDKFPISRPNLTFSTLTVSNMSPEDSSIYLCSVARGEYGYTFGSGTRLTVV.

The rearrangement links TRBV4-1 to TRBJ2-1; 9 bases are shared with TRBD2. In germline, CDR1 is MGHRA, CDR2 YSYEKL. The CDR3 covers 16 residues. The V segment lost 2 bases and the J segment 4 bases; nucleotides outside the gene matches: 6. Here the CDR3 DNA reads TGCGCCAGCAGCCAATACCCGGGACTAGCTTACAATGAGCAGTTCTTC. Protein sequence: CASSQYPGLAYNEQFF.

This clonotype was seen repeatedly, ten times or more. The V call is TRBV7-8, the J call TRBJ1-5; 8 positions agree with TRBD1. The germline gives CDR1 SGHVS, CDR2 FQNEAQ. CDR3 length: 20 amino acids. V trimming: 5 bases; J trimming: 6 bases; junction bases outside the gene matches: 24. DNA of the CDR3: TGTGCCAGCAGCCTTAGCGGAGGTGTTCTTGGCACAGGGGGAGTTCAGCCCCAGCATTTT. Encoded protein: CASSLSGGVLGTGGVQPQHF.

This clonotype has at least ten counts. The chain employs TRBV11-2 and TRBJ2-7, with 8 bases aligning to TRBD1. This CDR3 is 14 amino acids long. Trimming took 6 bases from V and 0 from J; bases not matched to a gene: 4. CDR1 is SGHAT and CDR2 is FQNNGV in the germline V gene. This CDR3 reads CASRGDRISYEQYF. The DNA of the CDR3 is TGTGCCAGCAGGGGGGACAGGATCTCCTACGAGCAGTACTTC. Full variable domain (missing parts from reference TRBV11-2 and TRBJ2-7): EAGVAQSPRYKIIEKRQSVAFWCNPISGHATLYWYQQILGQGPKLLIQFQNNGVVDDSQLPKDRFSAERLKGVDSTLKIQPAKLEDSAVYLCASRGDRISYEQYFGPGTRLTVT.

This clonotype was counted at least ten times. V gene TRBV12-3 or TRBV12-4 combines with J gene TRBJ1-2, with D tentatively TRBD1 (6 bases). V gave up 4 bases and J gave up 8 bases, with 11 bases separating them. The CDR3 is 12 amino acids. The CDR3 here is CASSSRGAGYTF. Written as DNA, the CDR3 is TGTGCCAGCAGTTCCAGGGGCGCGGGCTACACCTTC.

This clonotype was picked up many times. V and J are TRBV6-5 and TRBJ1-2, with D perhaps matching TRBD1 (5 bases). Germline-derived CDR1 and CDR2 are MNHEY and SVGAGI. V was cut by 2 bases and J by 7 bases, with 17 bases left in between. This CDR3 spans 15 amino acids. The CDR3 nucleotides read TGTGCCAGCAGTTACGACACTCAGGGATTCGTTGGCTACACCTTC. This encodes CASSYDTQGFVGYTF.

This clonotype was recorded many times. V and J are TRBV4-1 and TRBJ2-1, with no clear D. Trimming cost V 0 bases and J 10 bases, with 7 bases left between them. The CDR3 contains 12 residues. CDR1 and CDR2 from the germline V gene are MGHRA and YSYEKL. The CDR3 DNA follows: TGCGCCAGCAGCCAAGAAGGAGCGGAGCAGTTCTTC. Protein sequence: CASSQEGAEQFF.

This chain's CDR3 is CSAKTGGVTEAFF. The CDR3 coding sequence is TGCAGTGCGAAGACAGGGGGAGTCACTGAAGCTTTCTTT. The rearrangement joins TRBV20-1 to TRBJ1-1; TRBD1 matches at 9 bases. The CDR3 extends over 13 amino acids. Germline CDR1 DFQATT, CDR2 SNEGSKA (reference sequence). V gave up 6 bases and J gave up 4 bases; unmatched junction bases: 6.

This chain connects TRBV14 to TRBJ2-7; tentative D call: TRBD2 (6 bases). Germline CDR1 and CDR2: SGHDN and FVKESK. The V gene lost 4 bases and the J gene lost 4 bases, with 14 bases spanning the gap. This CDR3 spans 14 amino acids. CDR3 sequence reads: CASSPLGRAYEQYF. CDR3 nucleotides: TGTGCCAGCAGCCCCCTCGGGAGAGCGTACGAGCAGTACTTC.

This clonotype was counted many times. Here the CDR3 reads CASAPLNGRYTF. In DNA, the CDR3 is TGTGCCAGCGCTCCTTTGAACGGTCGCTACACCTTC. The V and J genes are TRBV28 and TRBJ1-2; unclear D gene. Trimming took 8 bases from V and 9 from J, leaving 16 bases between them. In germline, CDR1 is MDHEN, CDR2 SYDVKM. The CDR3 consists of 12 residues.

There are many counts of this clonotype. This chain links TRBV20-1 with TRBJ2-2; 8 bases map to TRBD2. CDR1 DFQATT and CDR2 SNEGSKA come from the germline V gene (reference sequence). J gave up 6 bases and V 0 bases, and 6 bases lay outside the gene matches. CDR3 size: 15 residues. The CDR3 region is CSAREAGERAGELFF. CDR3 bases: TGCAGTGCTAGAGAAGCGGGGGAGAGAGCCGGGGAGCTGTTTTTT.

This clonotype was found many times. In nucleotides, the CDR3 is TGTGCCAGCAGCTTCATCGGGAGCACCGAGCAGTACTTC. Protein: CASSFIGSTEQYF. V and J are TRBV5-4 and TRBJ2-7; a possible D gene is TRBD2 (6 bases). Germline V lookup: CDR1 SGHNT, CDR2 YYREEE (reference sequence). The CDR3 covers 13 residues. Between the trimmed V and J ends, which lost 2 bases and 6 bases, there was a span of 12 bases.

The sample holds many counts of this clonotype. The chain has TRBV25-1 and TRBJ2-1; D call uncertain. The CDR3 is 12 residues long. Between the trimmed V and J ends, which lost 0 bases and 12 bases, there was a span of 9 bases. Germline V CDR1 and CDR2: MGHDK, SYGVNS. The chain's CDR3 is CASSEYGRVQFF. CDR3 DNA sequence: TGTGCCAGCAGTGAATACGGACGAGTGCAGTTCTTC.

This clonotype has ten or more counts. The chain joins TRBV28 to TRBJ2-7; D is possibly TRBD1 or TRBD2 (5 bases each). This CDR3 comprises 15 residues. CDR1 and CDR2 from the germline V gene are MDHEN and SYDVKM. The V gene lost 5 bases and the J gene lost 7 bases, with 21 bases spanning the gap. The CDR3 loop reads CASSPPRGAWGEQYF. CDR3 nucleotide sequence: TGTGCCAGCAGTCCCCCCCGGGGAGCCTGGGGGGAGCAGTACTTC. Looking up the rest from reference TRBV28 and TRBJ2-7 gives the full variable domain: DVKVTQSSRYLVKRTGEKVFLECVQDMDHENMFWYRQDPGLGLRLIYFSYDVKMKEKGDIPEGYSVSREKKERFSLILESASTNQTSMYLCASSPPRGAWGEQYFGPGTRLTVT.

This clonotype was recorded at least ten times. This sequence joins TRBV3-1 and TRBJ2-7, with 7 bases lining up with TRBD2. The CDR3 covers 16 residues. Germline V gene lookup returns CDR1 LGHDT and CDR2 YNNKEL (reference sequence). With V trimmed by 1 base and J by 3 bases, 9 bases remained unmatched. In DNA form, the CDR3 reads TGTGCCAGCAGCCAAGCCTCAGCGGGACTAATCTACGAGCAGTACTTC. Translation: CASSQASAGLIYEQYF.